This TCR beta chain comes out of a study of blood T cell repertoires in COVID-19. Study background: Samples came from the United States, Italy and Spain, spanning acute and convalescent COVID-19.

The study recruited people aged about 18 to 90 years across 20 to 30 US areas. The CDR3 covers 15 residues. V was trimmed by 1 base and J by 3 bases, leaving 12 bases between them. CDR1 SGHNT and CDR2 YYREEE come from the germline V gene (reference sequence). In the authors' methods: Reference gene primer amplification gave estimated nucleated cell counts. Method: immunoSEQ multiplex PCR; TCRdb's copy keeps in-frame clones and lacks some. V, J and clone size reflect that table, while D and trimming were determined from the DNA. The sample contains a few hundred thousand clones, 90% of which appear only once.

This sequence joins TRBV5-4 and TRBJ2-3; D gene ambiguous. The sequencing input was PBMCs or T cells enriched from blood (not recorded which). This TCR came from a woman younger than 30 with acute COVID-19. The CDR3 reads CASSLSPYPTDTQYF. The CDR3 DNA sequence: TGTGCCAGCAGCTTGTCCCCCTACCCGACAGATACGCAGTATTTT. Full variable domain (outside the CDR3, taken from reference TRBV5-4 and TRBJ2-3): ETGVTQSPTHLIKTRGQQVTLRCSSQSGHNTVSWYQQALGQGPQFIFQYYREEENGRGNFPPRFSGLQFPNYSSELNVNALELDDSALYLCASSLSPYPTDTQYFGPGTRLTVL.